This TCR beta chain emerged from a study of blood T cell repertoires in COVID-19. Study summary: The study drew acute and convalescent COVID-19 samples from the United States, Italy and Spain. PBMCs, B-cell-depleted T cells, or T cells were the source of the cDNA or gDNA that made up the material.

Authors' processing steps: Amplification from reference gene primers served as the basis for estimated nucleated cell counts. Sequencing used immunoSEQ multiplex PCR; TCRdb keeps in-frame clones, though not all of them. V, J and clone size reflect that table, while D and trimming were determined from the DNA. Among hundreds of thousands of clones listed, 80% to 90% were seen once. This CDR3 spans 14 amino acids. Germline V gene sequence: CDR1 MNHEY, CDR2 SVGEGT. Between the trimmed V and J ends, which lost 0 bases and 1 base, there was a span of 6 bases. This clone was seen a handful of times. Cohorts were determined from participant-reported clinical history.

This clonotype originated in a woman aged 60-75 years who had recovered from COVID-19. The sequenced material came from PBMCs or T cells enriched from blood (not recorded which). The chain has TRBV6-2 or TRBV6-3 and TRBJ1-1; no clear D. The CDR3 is CASSYSNRNTEAFF. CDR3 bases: TGTGCCAGCAGTTACTCGAACAGGAACACTGAAGCTTTCTTT.